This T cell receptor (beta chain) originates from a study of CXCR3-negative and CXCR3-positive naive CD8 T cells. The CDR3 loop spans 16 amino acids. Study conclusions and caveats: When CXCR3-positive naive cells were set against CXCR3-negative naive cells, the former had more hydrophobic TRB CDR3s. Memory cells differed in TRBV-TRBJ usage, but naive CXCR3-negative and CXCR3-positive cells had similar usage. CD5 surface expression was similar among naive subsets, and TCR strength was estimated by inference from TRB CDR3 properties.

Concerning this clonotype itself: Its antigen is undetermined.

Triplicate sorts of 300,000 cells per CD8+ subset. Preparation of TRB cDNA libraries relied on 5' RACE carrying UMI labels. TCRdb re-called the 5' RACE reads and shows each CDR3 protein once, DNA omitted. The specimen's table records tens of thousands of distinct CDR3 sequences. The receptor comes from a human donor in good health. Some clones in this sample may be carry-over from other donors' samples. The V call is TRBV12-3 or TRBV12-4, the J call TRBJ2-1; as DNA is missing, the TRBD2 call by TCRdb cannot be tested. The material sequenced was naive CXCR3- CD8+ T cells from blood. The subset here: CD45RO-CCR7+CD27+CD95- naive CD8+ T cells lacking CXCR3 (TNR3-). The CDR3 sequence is CASSPATSGGPNEQFF.